This is a list of T cell receptor beta chains from one sample in a study of identical twins. TCRdb reanalysed the 5' RACE reads using MiXCR and keeps one entry per CDR3 protein. The data show hundreds of thousands of distinct CDR3 sequences, 12% seen once. The sample also formed part of further work on yellow fever vaccine responses in identical twins.

Sequencing was performed on CD8+ T cells sorted from blood. These receptor sequences come from a woman younger than 35 in good health. CDR3s include the opening cysteine and the closing phenylalanine or tryptophan. Clone size is shown for a subset of rows, as once, few, many or a class of expanded clone.

J gene	V gene	clone size	CDR3 protein
TRBJ2-7	TRBV29-1	many	CSVVPAGAYEQYF
TRBJ2-5	TRBV5-1	many	CASSETPGPQEGTQYF
TRBJ2-1	TRBV20-1	few	CSANRLPGDTYNEQFF
TRBJ1-1	TRBV3-1	-	CASSQGTGVSTEAFF
TRBJ2-5	TRBV7-9	-	CASGDREETQYF
TRBJ1-5	TRBV2	few	CASSGRDRGLKPQHF
TRBJ1-6	TRBV19	-	CATGPFRPNSPLHF
TRBJ2-5	TRBV21-1	few	CASSKVGGVSEETQYF
TRBJ2-3	TRBV14	once	CASSQDSSSYSTDTQYF
TRBJ2-7	TRBV11-2	-	CASSLDVEEQYF
TRBJ2-7	TRBV4-1	-	CASSQETPRDEQYF
TRBJ1-1	TRBV20-1	many	CSAPPGETEAFF
TRBJ2-2	TRBV27	few	CASSFMMGGELFF
TRBJ2-2	TRBV12-3/TRBV12-4	few	CASSFTGGHTGELFF
TRBJ1-2	TRBV2	-	CATYGAPWGYTF
TRBJ2-2	TRBV19	-	CASSFDIYNGELFF
TRBJ2-5	TRBV20-1	many	CSARGDRQYQETQYF
TRBJ2-1	TRBV7-6	-	CASSLDRGQGDEQFF
TRBJ2-7	TRBV27	many	CASSFTGFPYEQYF
TRBJ2-1	TRBV28	-	CASSFRGRGDEQFF
TRBJ2-7	TRBV11-2	-	CASSLIISEQYF
TRBJ2-5	TRBV28	few	CASRSRDRVLQETQYF
TRBJ2-7	TRBV3-1	few	CASSPGSGSSYEQYF
TRBJ2-1	TRBV24-1	few	CATSEQTKLAGGNNEQFF
TRBJ2-4	TRBV7-9	few	CASSTNRQAFLNIQYF
TRBJ1-5	TRBV20-1	few	CSARDSAGFGQPQHF
TRBJ2-3	TRBV13	-	CASSLRGYGPDTQYF
TRBJ2-5	TRBV28	-	CASSSDRGAGETQYF
TRBJ2-1	TRBV28	-	CASSSPLAGAAYNEQFF
TRBJ2-2	TRBV11-1	few	CASSLRQGSWARSGELFF
TRBJ2-7	TRBV4-1	few	CASSLFPGLEEGRSYEQYF
TRBJ2-3	TRBV6-5	few	CASSYGVRATDTQYF
TRBJ2-7	TRBV24-1	few	CATSDPEEKIPYEQYF
TRBJ2-1	TRBV12-3/TRBV12-4	-	CASRPPGLAGENEQFF
TRBJ2-2	TRBV5-1	many	CASSLNTGELFF
TRBJ2-3	TRBV7-9	few	CASSGDSLEQYF
TRBJ2-1	TRBV4-1	many	CASSPAVLADNEQFF
TRBJ1-4	TRBV5-1	few	CASSRDRDREEKLFF
TRBJ1-6	TRBV7-9	many	CASSLVLLHVNSPLHF
TRBJ2-5	TRBV3-1	-	CASSQDFQGAWETQYF
TRBJ2-1	TRBV7-9	few	CASSRPGTSGSFINNEQFF
TRBJ2-3	TRBV12-3/TRBV12-4	many	CASSLPGSTDTQYF
TRBJ2-1	TRBV29-1	few	CSVERDRPNEQFF
TRBJ2-2	TRBV2	-	CASSEWSGPRELFF
TRBJ2-1	TRBV6-5	few	CASSLTSGGANSYNEQFF
TRBJ2-5	TRBV12-3/TRBV12-4	-	CASNEAGQETQYF
TRBJ1-1	TRBV7-9	few	CASSWDRTYTEAFF
TRBJ2-1	TRBV27	-	CASSLRPNEQFF
TRBJ2-3	TRBV2	many	CASSELQGTDTQYF